Listed here are 4 T cell receptor beta chains from one sample, sequenced in a study of cytomegalovirus exposure and HLA in healthy donors. The primer mix had 60 Vbeta and 13 Jbeta primers. Assay: immunoSEQ multiplex PCR; the TCRdb copy retains only in-frame clones and omits some. This table holds around 110,000 clones, about four fifths found once. Material: PBMCs. These receptors originate from a woman younger than 30 in good health and CMV-seropositive.

This clone has more than one count but fewer than ten. The chain combines TRBV30 with TRBJ1-1; D is unclear. V gave up 4 bases and J gave up 1 base, with 7 bases separating them. The CDR3 length is 12 residues. In germline, CDR1 is GTSNPN, CDR2 SVGIG (reference sequence). The CDR3 DNA reads TGTGCCTGGAATCCGGGGAACACTGAAGCTTTCTTT. It specifies CAWNPGNTEAFF.

This chain links TRBV6-1 with TRBJ1-2; D is possibly TRBD1 (5 bases). Germline CDR1 MNHNS, CDR2 SASEGT. This CDR3 is built from 15 residues. V lost 6 bases to trimming and J lost 2 bases, with 16 bases between them. CDR3 bases: TGTGCCAGCAGCCAGACAGTCGCCCCGAACTATGGCTACACCTTC. It is translated as CASSQTVAPNYGYTF.

The table lists this clone with a count of one. The chain links TRBV11-2 to TRBJ2-3; TRBD2 is a possible D gene (6 bases). Germline values: CDR1 SGHAT, CDR2 FQNNGV. Trimming took off 5 bases at V and 2 bases at J, with 14 bases between the two ends. This CDR3 has 15 residues. The CDR3 spells CASSLQRRDTDTQYF. As DNA, the CDR3 is TGTGCCAGCAGCCTCCAGCGGCGGGACACAGATACGCAGTATTTT.

On this clone itself: The sample carries other DNA sequences with the same CDR3. The rearrangement uses TRBV27 and TRBJ1-5; TRBD1 is a possible D gene (5 bases). V lost 6 bases to trimming and J lost 7 bases, with 25 bases between them. Germline V CDR1 and CDR2: MNHEY, SMNVEV (reference sequence). This CDR3 is 17 amino acids long. The chain's CDR3 is CASSLRHAGVNPQPQHF. CDR3 DNA sequence: TGTGCCAGCAGCTTAAGGCACGCGGGGGTAAACCCACAGCCCCAGCATTTT.